This T cell receptor beta chain was sequenced for a study of T cells in localized non-small cell lung cancer. Study-level results: Clonality peaked in uninvolved adjacent lung rather than tumor.

This CDR3 comprises 14 residues. V dropped 0 bases and J dropped 12 bases, with 15 bases sitting between them. Looked up from germline, CDR1 is SGHAT and CDR2 is FQNNGV. The table came from immunoSEQ multiplex PCR; TCRdb's copy has only in-frame clones and leaves some out. This table has about 74,000 clones, about four fifths appearing once. Notes on this clone: Its antigen is not identified.

The chain joins TRBV11-2 to TRBJ2-1; D perhaps matches TRBD1 (6 bases). The source of this sequence is an older female donor with stage I lung adenocarcinoma. Source: peripheral blood, taken before any cancer treatment. The CDR3 reads CASSLDYRDPGQFF. The CDR3 region has the DNA TGTGCCAGCAGCTTAGATTACAGGGACCCGGGGCAGTTCTTC.